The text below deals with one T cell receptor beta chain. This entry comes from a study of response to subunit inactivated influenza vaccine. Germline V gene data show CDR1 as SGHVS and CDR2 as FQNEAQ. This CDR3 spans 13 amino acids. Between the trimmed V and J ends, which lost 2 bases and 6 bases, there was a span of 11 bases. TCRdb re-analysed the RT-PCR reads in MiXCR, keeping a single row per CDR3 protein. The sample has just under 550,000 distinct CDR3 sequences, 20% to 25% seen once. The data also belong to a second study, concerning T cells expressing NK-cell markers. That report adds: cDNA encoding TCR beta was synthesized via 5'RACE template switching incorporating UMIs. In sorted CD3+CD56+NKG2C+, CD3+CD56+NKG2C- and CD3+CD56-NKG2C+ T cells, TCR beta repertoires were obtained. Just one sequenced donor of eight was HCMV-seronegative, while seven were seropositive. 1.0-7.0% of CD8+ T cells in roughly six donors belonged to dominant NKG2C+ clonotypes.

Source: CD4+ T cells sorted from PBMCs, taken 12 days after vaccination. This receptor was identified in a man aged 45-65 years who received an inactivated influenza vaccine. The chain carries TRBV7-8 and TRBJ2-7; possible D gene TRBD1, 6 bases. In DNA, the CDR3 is TGTGCCAGCAGCTTATTTGCAGGGGCCGAGCAGTACTTC. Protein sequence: CASSLFAGAEQYF.